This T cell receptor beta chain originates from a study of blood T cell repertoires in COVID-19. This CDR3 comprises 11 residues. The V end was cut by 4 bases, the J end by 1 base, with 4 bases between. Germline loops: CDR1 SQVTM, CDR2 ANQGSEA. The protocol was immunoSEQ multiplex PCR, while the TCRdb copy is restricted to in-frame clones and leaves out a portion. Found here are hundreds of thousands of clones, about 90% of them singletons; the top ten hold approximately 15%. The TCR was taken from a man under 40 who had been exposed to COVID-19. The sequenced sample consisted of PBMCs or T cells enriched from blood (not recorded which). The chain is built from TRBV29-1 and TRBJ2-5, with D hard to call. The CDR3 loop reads CSVVSQETQYF. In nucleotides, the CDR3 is TGCAGCGTTGTCAGCCAAGAGACCCAGTACTTC.